The clone carrying this TCR beta chain was detected only once. Participant age was 18 to 89 years, and participants resided in around 24 US areas. The sample comes from a study of blood T cell repertoires in COVID-19. Trimming removed 2 bases from V and 0 bases from J, with 10 bases in between. This CDR3 region has 15 residues. The germline V gene has CDR1 KGHSH and CDR2 LQKENI. The method was immunoSEQ multiplex PCR; TCRdb's version includes in-frame clones alone and lacks a portion of them. The sample includes under 250,000 clones, approximately 84% of them seen just once. This TCR was sampled from a man in his sixties who had recovered from COVID-19. The sequenced material came from PBMCs or T cells enriched from blood (not recorded which). The chain has TRBV18 and TRBJ1-2; D unclear. This CDR3 reads CASSPTQNSNYGYTF. DNA for the CDR3: TGTGCCAGCTCACCAACACAGAATTCTAACTATGGCTACACCTTC.